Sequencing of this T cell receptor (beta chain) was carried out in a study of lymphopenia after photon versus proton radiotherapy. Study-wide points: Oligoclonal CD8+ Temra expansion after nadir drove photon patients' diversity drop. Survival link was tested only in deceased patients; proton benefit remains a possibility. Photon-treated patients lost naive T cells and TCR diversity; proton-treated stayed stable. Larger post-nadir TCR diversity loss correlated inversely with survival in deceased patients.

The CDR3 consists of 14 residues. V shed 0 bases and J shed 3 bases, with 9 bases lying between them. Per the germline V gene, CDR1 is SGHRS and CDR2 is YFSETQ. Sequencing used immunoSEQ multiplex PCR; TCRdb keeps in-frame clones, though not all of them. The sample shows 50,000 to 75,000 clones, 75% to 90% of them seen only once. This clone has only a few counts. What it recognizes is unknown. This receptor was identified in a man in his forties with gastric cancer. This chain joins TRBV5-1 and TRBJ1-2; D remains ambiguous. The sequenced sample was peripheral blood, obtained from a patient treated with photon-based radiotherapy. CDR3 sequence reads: CASSLGQVDYGYTF. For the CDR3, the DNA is TGCGCCAGCAGCTTGGGGCAGGTGGACTATGGCTACACCTTC.